The TCR beta chain under discussion was sequenced for a study of neurological immune-mediated disorders. With 10-nucleotide random UMIs, 5'RACE was used to make the cDNA. Over 170 million TCR-beta sequences, together covering 15-18 subjects, were produced by every individual sequencing run that was carried out. Each CDR3 protein gets one entry after TCRdb re-called the 5' RACE reads with MiXCR. The sample consists of over 15,000 distinct CDR3 sequences, around 15% of them appearing once. This clonotype was counted at least ten times. Antigen unknown. The germline V and J ends were trimmed by 0 bases and 1 base, with 10 bases remaining between them. From germline, CDR1 is SGDLS and CDR2 YYNGEE. CDR3 size: 15 residues. Overall study results and limits: HTLV-1-associated myelopathy showed the most TCR clonal expansion; multiple sclerosis the least, below healthy controls. Expanded clones shared no identical CDR3 amino acid sequences across subjects, which suggested private TCR-beta repertoires in all groups.

The sequence came from a man in his sixties with HTLV-1-associated myelopathy (HAM/TSP). Material for sequencing was PBMCs. This sequence joins TRBV9 and TRBJ1-1; D is uncertain. The CDR3 DNA sequence: TGTGCCAGCAGCGTAGAGGTAGGCGGGAACACTGAAGCTTTCTTT. Translated, it gives CASSVEVGGNTEAFF.